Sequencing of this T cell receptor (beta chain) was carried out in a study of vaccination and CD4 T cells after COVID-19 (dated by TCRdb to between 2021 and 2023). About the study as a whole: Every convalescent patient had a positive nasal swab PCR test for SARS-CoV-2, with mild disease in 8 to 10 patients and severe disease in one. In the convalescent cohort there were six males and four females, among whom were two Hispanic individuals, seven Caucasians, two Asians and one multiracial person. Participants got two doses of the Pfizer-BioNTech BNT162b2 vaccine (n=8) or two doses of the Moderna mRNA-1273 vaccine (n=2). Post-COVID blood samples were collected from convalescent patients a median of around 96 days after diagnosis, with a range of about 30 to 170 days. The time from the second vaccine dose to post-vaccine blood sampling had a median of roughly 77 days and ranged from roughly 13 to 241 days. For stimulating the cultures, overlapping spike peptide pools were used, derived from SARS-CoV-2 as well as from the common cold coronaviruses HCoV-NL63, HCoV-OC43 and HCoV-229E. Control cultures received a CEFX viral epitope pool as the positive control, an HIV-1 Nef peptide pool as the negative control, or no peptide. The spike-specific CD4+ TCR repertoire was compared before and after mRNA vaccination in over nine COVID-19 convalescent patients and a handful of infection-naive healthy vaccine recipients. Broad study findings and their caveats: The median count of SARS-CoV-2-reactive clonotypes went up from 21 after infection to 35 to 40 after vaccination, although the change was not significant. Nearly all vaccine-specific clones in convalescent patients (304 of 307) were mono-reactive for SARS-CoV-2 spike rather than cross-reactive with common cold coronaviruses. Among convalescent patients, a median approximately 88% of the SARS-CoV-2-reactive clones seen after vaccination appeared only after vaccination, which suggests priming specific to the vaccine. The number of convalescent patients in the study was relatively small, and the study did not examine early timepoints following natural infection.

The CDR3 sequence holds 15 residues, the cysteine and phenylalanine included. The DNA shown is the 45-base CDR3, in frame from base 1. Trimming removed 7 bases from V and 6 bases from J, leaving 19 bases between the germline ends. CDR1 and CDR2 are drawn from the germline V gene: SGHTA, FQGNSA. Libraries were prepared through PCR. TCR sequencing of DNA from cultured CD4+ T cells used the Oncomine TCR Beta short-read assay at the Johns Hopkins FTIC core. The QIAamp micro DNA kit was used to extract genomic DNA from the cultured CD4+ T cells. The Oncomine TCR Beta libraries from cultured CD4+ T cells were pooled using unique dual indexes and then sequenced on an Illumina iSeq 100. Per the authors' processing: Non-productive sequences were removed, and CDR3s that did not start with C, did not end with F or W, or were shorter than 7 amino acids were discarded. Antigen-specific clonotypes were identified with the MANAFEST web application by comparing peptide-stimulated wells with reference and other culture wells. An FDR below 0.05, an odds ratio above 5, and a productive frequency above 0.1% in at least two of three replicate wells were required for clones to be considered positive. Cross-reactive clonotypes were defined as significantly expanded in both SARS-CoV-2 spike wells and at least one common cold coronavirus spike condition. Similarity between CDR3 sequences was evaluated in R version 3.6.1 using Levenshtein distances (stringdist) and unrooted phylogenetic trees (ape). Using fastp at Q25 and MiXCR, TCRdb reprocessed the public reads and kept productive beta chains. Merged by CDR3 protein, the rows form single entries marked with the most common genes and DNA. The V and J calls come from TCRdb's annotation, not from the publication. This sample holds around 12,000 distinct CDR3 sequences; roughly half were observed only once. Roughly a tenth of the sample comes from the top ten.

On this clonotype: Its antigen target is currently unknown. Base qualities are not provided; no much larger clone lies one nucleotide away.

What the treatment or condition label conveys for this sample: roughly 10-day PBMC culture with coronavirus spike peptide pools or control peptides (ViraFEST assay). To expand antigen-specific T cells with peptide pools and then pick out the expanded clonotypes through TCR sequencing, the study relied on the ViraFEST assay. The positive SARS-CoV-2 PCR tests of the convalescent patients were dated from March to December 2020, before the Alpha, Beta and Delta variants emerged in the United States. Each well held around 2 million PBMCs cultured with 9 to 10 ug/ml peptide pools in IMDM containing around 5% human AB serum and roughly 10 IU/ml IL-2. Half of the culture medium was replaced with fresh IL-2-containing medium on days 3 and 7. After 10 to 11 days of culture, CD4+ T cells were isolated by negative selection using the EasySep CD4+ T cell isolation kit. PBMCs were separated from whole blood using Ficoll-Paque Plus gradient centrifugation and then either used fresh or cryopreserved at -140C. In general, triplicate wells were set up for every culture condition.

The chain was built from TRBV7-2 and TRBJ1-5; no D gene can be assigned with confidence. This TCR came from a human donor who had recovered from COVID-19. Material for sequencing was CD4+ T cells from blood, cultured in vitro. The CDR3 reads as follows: CASTRGLYDGQPQHF. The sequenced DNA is TGTGCCAGCACACGTGGGTTATACGACGGTCAGCCCCAGCATTTT.